The present entry profiles one T cell receptor beta chain with its context. It lacks a known antigen. No base quality information exists; no much larger clone differs at one position. Each collaborating institution followed its own protocols to collect whole blood in K2EDTA tubes. For TCRbeta analysis, collaborator samples were shipped as frozen whole blood, as isolated PBMCs, or as DNA extracted from either sample type. The germline V gene sets CDR1 to MGHDK and CDR2 to SYGVNS. The CDR3 runs 14 amino acids, cysteine and phenylalanine included. The CDR3 DNA has 42 bases and is translated from base 1. A distance of 15 bases separates the germline ends of V and J, which lose 6 bases and 3 bases respectively. These data come from a study of blood T cell repertoires in COVID-19 (dated by TCRdb to between 2020 and 2021). About the study as a whole: Samples from collaborators originated in the United States, Italy and Spain and spanned both the acute and convalescent phases of COVID-19. The material from the prospective study consisted of cDNA or gDNA derived from T cells, B-cell-depleted T cells, or PBMCs. Subjects who had been exposed to COVID-19, were actively infected with it, or had recovered from it provided the deeply sampled blood TCRbeta repertoires that made up the dataset. The repertoires were released in a freely available public database meant as a resource for research on the immune response to SARS-CoV-2. The samples were drawn from the first 160 participants of the ongoing ImmuneRACE study and from 1,254 subjects provided by 6 global collaborators. Sample metadata almost always included a de-identified subject ID, COVID-19 status, age in years and sex. Where HLA class I and class II types were available, the types were taken from metadata supplied by the sample provider, not from assay-based typing. What the work shows at the level of the full study, not this receptor alone: How much clinical and demographic metadata was included differed by source and by participant, and the metadata was provided uncurated.

TCRbeta CDR3 regions were amplified from genomic DNA using the immunoSEQ Assay, a bias-controlled multiplex PCR. The authors' pipeline ran thus. The number of nucleated cells in each sample was estimated by amplification of reference gene primers within the assay. To quantify the absolute abundance of each unique TCRbeta CDR3 rearrangement, sequence reads were collapsed and filtered. For each sample, productive Simpson clonality was calculated as the square root of Simpson's diversity index across productive rearrangements. As stored in TCRdb, this immuneACCESS dataset retains in-frame rearrangements with V and J assigned. A fraction of the clones does not appear; measured against another copy, unresolved V genes explain less than half of the discrepancy, and the remainder lacks a known reason. That table supplies the V and J calls and clone size; D and trimming were determined from the DNA. This sample has roughly 69,000 clones in its table, and roughly 89% of those were observed once. Of the sample, 5% to 6% is held by the ten largest clones.

This TCR was recovered from a man aged 50 to 60 with acute or convalescent COVID-19. Sequencing was performed on peripheral blood. This chain joins TRBV25-1 to TRBJ2-7; the D gene is perhaps TRBD2, from 6 matching bases. The DNA reads TGTGCCAGCAGACCAGTCGGGGGAGTCTACGAGCAGTACTTC. This is translated as CASRPVGGVYEQYF.